Below are 14 T cell receptor beta chains sequenced from a single sample in a study of T cell clonality in common variable immunodeficiency. Study-level points and caveats: Common variable immunodeficiency TCR beta sequences reportedly had fewer deletions and N-nucleotide insertions.

Profiling relied on immunoSEQ multiplex PCR, and the TCRdb table lists in-frame clones only, not all of them. The sample includes around 19,000 clones, none of them occurring once. For these TCRs, the target antigens are not known. Sequencing used peripheral blood mononuclear cells. These receptors all come from a human donor with common variable immunodeficiency.

Concerning this clone itself: The DNA ends 3 residues before the CDR3 does, and the rest of the CDR3 is filled in from the germline J gene. V usage is TRBV19 and J usage is TRBJ2-1, with 12 bases aligning to TRBD2. The CDR3 runs 18 residues. The J segment lost 2 bases and the V segment lost 7 bases, leaving 12 bases of the junction unmatched. Germline V gene lookup returns CDR1 LNHDA and CDR2 SQIVND (reference sequence). The chain's CDR3 is CASIDSTSGGLAYNEQFF. CDR3 DNA (partial): TGTGCCAGTATTGATTCGACTAGCGGGGGCTTGGCCTACAATGAG. Full variable domain (outside the CDR3, taken from reference TRBV19 and TRBJ2-1): DGGITQSPKYLFRKEGQNVTLSCEQNLNHDAMYWYRQDPGQGLRLIYYSQIVNDFQKGDIAEGYSVSREKKESFPLTVTSAQKNPTAFYLCASIDSTSGGLAYNEQFFGPGTRLTVL.

Only a few counts were recorded for this clone. The part of the CDR3 DNA that was read is TGTGCCAGTAGGACGTTTGACAGGGAGGGCTATGGC. Translated: CASRTFDREGYG. Given in full, the CDR3 is CASRTFDREGYGYTF. The chain has TRBV19 and TRBJ1-2; 7 positions match TRBD1. The sequence runs out 3 residues before the end of the CDR3; the remainder is reconstructed from the germline J gene. Losses at the gene ends were 6 bases for V and 4 bases for J; bases not matched to a gene: 11. The CDR3 is made up of 15 amino acids. Germline V gene data show CDR1 as LNHDA and CDR2 as SQIVND (reference sequence).

This clone was observed a handful of times. CDR3 amino acids: CASSSRTGTETQYF. The part of the CDR3 DNA that was read is TGTGCCAGCAGCTCAAGGACAGGGACTGAGACC. The rearrangement joins TRBV7-8 to TRBJ2-5, with 8 bases lining up with TRBD1. The CDR3 is cut off 3 residues early in the read; its end comes from the germline J gene. Losses at the gene ends were 4 bases for V and 5 bases for J; bases not matched to a gene: 6. The CDR3 totals 14 residues. Germline V CDR1 and CDR2: SGHVS, FQNEAQ.

On this clone itself: Sequencing ends 3 residues short of the CDR3 end; the germline J gene provides the rest. The chain uses TRBV20-1 and TRBJ2-3, with TRBD2 identical over 12 bases. Trimming at V came to 6 bases and at J to 3 bases, leaving 10 bases not matched to a gene. CDR1 is DFQATT, CDR2 SNEGSKA, per germline (reference sequence). The CDR3 totals 16 residues. The covered CDR3 bases are TGCAGTGCCAACGGACTAGCGGGAAAGGGGACAGATACG. This gives the protein CSANGLAGKGTDT. The CDR3 in its entirety is CSANGLAGKGTDTQYF.

This clone was seen a few times. The read finishes 3 residues shy of the CDR3 end, and the germline J gene is used to complete it. The V gene is TRBV18, the J gene TRBJ2-5; TRBD1 is a possible D gene (5 bases). Germline CDR1 is KGHSH and CDR2 is LQKENI. The V end lost 0 bases, the J end lost 5 bases, and 10 bases lay between the germline ends. The CDR3 runs to 14 residues. The covered CDR3 bases are TGTGCCAGCTCACCACCTGCAGGGCGGGAGACC. Encoded protein: CASSPPAGRET. The whole CDR3 reads CASSPPAGRETQYF.

In this sample, this clone turned up a few times. From the germline J gene comes the end of the CDR3, since the read stops 3 residues before it. The chain carries TRBV7-9 and TRBJ2-1; D remains ambiguous. The V gene's germline CDR1 is SEHNR and CDR2 FQNEAQ (reference sequence). V lost 5 bases to trimming and J lost 9 bases, with 14 bases between them. The CDR3 sequence is 13 residues long. Partial CDR3 DNA: TGTGCCAGCAGCCGGCCGTTAGGGTCTGAG. Protein: CASSRPLGSE. The full CDR3 protein is CASSRPLGSEQFF.

In its sample, this clone was seen a few times. The missing CDR3 end, 3 residues past where the read stops, is filled in from the germline J gene. The chain has TRBV18 and TRBJ2-7; D unresolved. V was pared by 6 bases and J by 2 bases, with 17 bases between. The germline V gene has CDR1 KGHSH and CDR2 LQKENI. The CDR3 is 15 residues long. CDR3 DNA, as far as it was read: TGTGCCAGCTCGCCTAGTGTAACCCCCACCTACGAG. This encodes CASSPSVTPTYE. The whole CDR3 is CASSPSVTPTYEQYF.

This clone turned up a few times. The read terminates 3 residues ahead of where the CDR3 ends, so the germline J gene completes it. This rearrangement joins TRBV18 to TRBJ1-1; D call uncertain. CDR1 and CDR2 from the germline V gene are KGHSH and LQKENI. V was clipped by 2 bases and J by 1 base, with 8 bases between them. CDR3 length: 14 residues. The CDR3 reads CASSPSTGNTEAFF. Partial CDR3 DNA: TGTGCCAGCTCACCATCAACCGGGAACACTGAA. Full variable domain (outside the CDR3, taken from reference TRBV18 and TRBJ1-1): NAGVMQNPRHLVRRRGQEARLRCSPMKGHSHVYWYRQLPEEGLKFMVYLQKENIIDESGMPKERFSAEFPKEGPSILRIQQVVRGDSAAYFCASSPSTGNTEAFFGQGTRLTVV.

A word on this clone: The read falls 3 residues short of the CDR3 end, and the missing part is taken from the germline J gene. The chain joins TRBV19 to TRBJ2-1; tentatively, D is TRBD2 (5 bases). In germline, CDR1 is LNHDA, CDR2 SQIVND (reference sequence). V was pared by 10 bases and J by 0 bases, with 16 bases between. The CDR3 totals 15 residues. The CDR3 spells CATQPPRASYNEQFF. Incomplete CDR3 DNA: TGTGCCACCCAGCCCCCGCGGGCCTCCTACAATGAG.

This clone has ten or more counts. From the germline J gene comes the end of the CDR3, since the read stops 3 residues before it. The gene calls are TRBV5-1 and TRBJ2-2, with 9 bases matching TRBD1. The V segment lost 4 bases and the J segment 10 bases; nucleotides outside the gene matches: 11. The CDR3 is 15 amino acids. Looked up from germline, CDR1 is SGHRS and CDR2 is YFSETQ. Incomplete CDR3 DNA: TGCGCCAGCAGCGCGGGACAGGGAGAGGTCGAGGAG. This codes for CASSAGQGEVEE. The whole CDR3 sequence is CASSAGQGEVEELFF.

About this clone itself: The read gets to within 3 residues of the CDR3 end, and the germline J gene fills in the rest. The chain combines TRBV19 with TRBJ2-1; 11 bases are shared with TRBD2. This CDR3 contains 15 residues. CDR1 LNHDA and CDR2 SQIVND come from the germline V gene (reference sequence). J gave up 2 bases and V 10 bases, and 7 bases lay outside the gene matches. The chain's CDR3 is CATTSSGRPYNEQFF. The covered CDR3 bases are TGTGCCACCACGTCTAGCGGGAGGCCCTACAATGAG.

This clone has a handful of counts. The read ends 3 residues shy of where the CDR3 ends; the end is completed using the germline J gene. The chain couples TRBV19 to TRBJ2-1; weak D call: TRBD1 (5 bases). The CDR3 runs 13 residues. CDR1 and CDR2 (germline): LNHDA, SQIVND (reference sequence). V lost 9 bases and J 1 base, leaving 10 bases between the germline ends. The CDR3 here is CASQGWSYNEQFF. The CDR3 DNA, read in part, is TGTGCCAGCCAGGGTTGGTCCTACAATGAG.

Details on this clone: The observed sequence ends 3 residues before the CDR3 terminus, with the missing tail filled in from the germline J gene. This chain connects TRBV6-1 to TRBJ2-5, with 8 bases matching TRBD1. This CDR3 has 13 amino acids. Germline V gene sequence: CDR1 MNHNS, CDR2 SASEGT. V was pared by 4 bases and J by 6 bases, with 4 bases of the junction left unmatched. This CDR3 is CASSVGQAQTQYF. CDR3 DNA (partial): TGTGCCAGCAGTGTGGGACAGGCCCAGACC.

In this sample, this clone turned up many times. The read terminates 3 residues ahead of where the CDR3 ends, so the germline J gene completes it. The chain uses TRBV28 and TRBJ2-5, with TRBD2 matching over 8 bases. CDR1 MDHEN and CDR2 SYDVKM come from the germline V gene. This CDR3 is 15 amino acids long. V shed 2 bases and J 4 bases; nucleotides not matched to a gene: 6. CDR3 protein: CASSLAGGSGETQYF. The sequenced part of the CDR3 DNA is TGTGCCAGCAGTTTAGCGGGGGGCTCGGGAGAGACC.